The TCR beta chain under discussion was sequenced for a study of blood T cell repertoires in COVID-19. Assay used: immunoSEQ multiplex PCR; TCRdb lists only in-frame clones, some missing. The data contain under 250,000 clones, 84% of them singletons. This clone showed up just once. The sample was peripheral blood. The receptor was derived from a woman in her forties who had recovered from COVID-19.

The CDR3 is CATSTTKGALGYTF. CDR3 DNA sequence: TGTGCCACCAGTACAACTAAGGGGGCGCTTGGCTACACCTTC. The rearrangement links TRBV15 to TRBJ1-2; 7 nucleotides align to TRBD1. Germline V gene lookup returns CDR1 LNHNV and CDR2 YYDKDF (reference sequence). The CDR3 has 14 amino acids. The trim removed 6 bases at V and 7 bases at J, leaving 11 bases unmatched.